These 28 T cell receptor beta chains were sequenced from one sample in a study of T cell repertoires in cytomegalovirus infection. TCRdb called the reads again in MiXCR, with one record for every CDR3 protein. The repertoire holds about 900,000 distinct CDR3 sequences, with roughly 31% as singletons. These receptors lack a known antigen. Specimen: cultured CD8+ T cells from PBMCs, collected from culture after CMV antigen stimulation. Receptors originate from a human donor in good health (CMV status not recorded). Some clones in this sample may be carry-over from other donors' samples.

Points on this clonotype: A read error may explain this, as a much larger clone is one base away. The chain couples TRBV6-1 to TRBJ1-4; TRBD1 matches 8 bases. The germline V gene encodes CDR1 MNHNS and CDR2 SASEGT. V was pared by 3 bases and J by 9 bases, with 6 bases of the junction left unmatched. This CDR3 is built from 14 residues. CDR3 in amino acids: CASSEGTGLKKLFF. The CDR3 DNA sequence: TGTGCCAGCAGTGAGGGGACAGGCCTTAAAAAACTGTTTTTT.

V and J are TRBV14 and TRBJ1-2, with D perhaps matching TRBD1 (5 bases). The length of the CDR3 is 15 residues. Trimming stripped 0 bases from V and 6 bases from J, with 14 bases between. Per germline, CDR1 SGHDN and CDR2 FVKESK. The CDR3 loop reads CASSQDVRPGNGYTF. In DNA, the CDR3 is TGTGCCAGCAGCCAAGATGTCAGGCCAGGGAATGGCTACACCTTC.

This clonotype has ten or more counts. This chain connects TRBV7-9 to TRBJ2-5, with TRBD1 as a possible D gene (6 bases). CDR3 length equals 14 residues. The germline gives CDR1 SEHNR, CDR2 FQNEAQ (reference sequence). The germline V and J ends were trimmed by 4 bases and 1 base, with 10 bases remaining between them. The CDR3 reads CASSSDRSQETQYF. The CDR3 DNA reads as TGTGCCAGCAGCTCCGACAGGTCCCAAGAGACCCAGTACTTC.

This clonotype has only a few counts. V is TRBV7-9 and J is TRBJ2-4; D call uncertain. Germline V gene sequence: CDR1 SEHNR, CDR2 FQNEAQ (reference sequence). Trimming shortened V by 5 bases and J by 7 bases, and 9 bases separated the two germline ends. The CDR3 extends over 12 amino acids. CDR3 amino acids: CASSLQGNIQYF. CDR3 in DNA: TGTGCCAGCAGCCTACAAGGGAACATTCAGTACTTC.

This clonotype showed up many times. The rearrangement joins TRBV7-2 to TRBJ1-2; D call uncertain. The germline V gene encodes CDR1 SGHTA and CDR2 FQGNSA. This CDR3 has 14 residues. V lost 1 base and J lost 0, with 6 bases in between. CDR3 in DNA: TGTGCCAGCAGCTTAGAAGTGTCTAACTATGGCTACACCTTC. Translated: CASSLEVSNYGYTF.

Only a few counts were recorded for this clonotype. In nucleotides, the CDR3 is TGTGCCAGTGGACTAGCGGGGCTTTACAATGAGCAGTTCTTC. It yields the protein CASGLAGLYNEQFF. The genes are TRBV27 and TRBJ2-1; 12 bases match TRBD2. This CDR3 is built from 14 residues. Unmatched junction bases numbered 4, after V lost 9 bases and J lost 4 bases. The germline gives CDR1 MNHEY, CDR2 SMNVEV (reference sequence).

The chain's CDR3 is CASSIMTGDSYNSPLHF. CDR3 sequence (DNA): TGTGCCAGTAGTATAATGACAGGGGACTCCTATAATTCACCCCTCCACTTT. V is TRBV19 and J is TRBJ1-6, with 8 bases aligning to TRBD1. The CDR3 is 17 residues long. V dropped 2 bases and J dropped 0; count of bases not matched to a gene: 3. Germline V gene sequence: CDR1 LNHDA, CDR2 SQIVND (reference sequence). Together with reference TRBV19 and TRBJ1-6, the CDR3 gives the full variable domain: DGGITQSPKYLFRKEGQNVTLSCEQNLNHDAMYWYRQDPGQGLRLIYYSQIVNDFQKGDIAEGYSVSREKKESFPLTVTSAQKNPTAFYLCASSIMTGDSYNSPLHFGNGTRLTVT.

This sequence joins TRBV12-3 or TRBV12-4 and TRBJ2-5; TRBD1 matches 8 bases. The junction had 3 bases not matched to a gene; V was cut back by 4 bases and J by 5 bases. This CDR3 has 13 amino acids. Here the CDR3 DNA reads TGTGCCAGCAGTTCCAGGGGGCCTGAGACCCAGTACTTC. This translates into CASSSRGPETQYF.

This sequence joins TRBV28 and TRBJ1-1; D perhaps matches TRBD1 (5 bases). In germline, CDR1 is MDHEN, CDR2 SYDVKM. There are 13 residues in the CDR3. V was clipped by 5 bases and J by 6 bases, with 13 bases between them. CDR3 in amino acids: CASSTRGIPEAFF. CDR3 bases: TGTGCCAGCAGTACCCGGGGGATCCCTGAAGCTTTCTTT.

The rearrangement links TRBV4-1 to TRBJ2-6; D is perhaps TRBD2 (5 bases). V was shortened by 6 bases and J by 0 bases, with 18 bases between the two germline ends. Germline-derived CDR1 and CDR2 are MGHRA and YSYEKL. This CDR3 has 18 amino acids. The CDR3 here is CASSHPGSGSSGANVLTF. CDR3 bases: TGCGCCAGCAGTCACCCCGGATCGGGGAGCTCTGGGGCCAACGTCCTGACTTTC.

The sample holds a few counts of this clonotype. This sequence joins TRBV6-5 and TRBJ1-4, with D tentatively TRBD1 (5 bases). Germline-derived CDR1 and CDR2 are MNHEY and SVGAGI. The CDR3 totals 16 residues. The V end lost 0 bases, the J end lost 1 base, and 9 bases lay between the germline ends. In DNA form, the CDR3 reads TGTGCCAGCAGTTACTCCACAGGTCTAACTAATGAAAAACTGTTTTTT. As protein: CASSYSTGLTNEKLFF.

There are a few counts of this clonotype. The chain combines TRBV6-6 with TRBJ1-2; TRBD1 is a possible D gene (5 bases). V was shortened by 2 bases and J by 1 base, with 17 bases between the two germline ends. Per the germline V gene, CDR1 is MNHNY and CDR2 is SVGAGI (reference sequence). The CDR3 is 17 residues long. CDR3 nucleotide sequence: TGTGCCAGCAGTTACGCCCAGGGAGTTCCCTATAACTATGGCTACACCTTC. Amino acid sequence: CASSYAQGVPYNYGYTF.

V and J are TRBV19 and TRBJ1-5, with 9 bases fitting TRBD1. The V gene end was trimmed by 6 bases and the J gene end by 6 bases; junction bases not matched to a gene: 6. The CDR3 runs 14 residues. Germline V gives CDR1 LNHDA, CDR2 SQIVND (reference sequence). CDR3 sequence: CASRQGQGVQPQHF. The CDR3 DNA is TGTGCCAGTAGACAGGGACAGGGAGTTCAGCCCCAGCATTTT.

This clonotype was found a few times. The gene calls are TRBV12-3 or TRBV12-4 and TRBJ1-5; no reliable D call. The CDR3 has 13 residues. With 2 bases removed from V and 7 bases from J, the gap between germline ends came to 9 bases. In DNA form, the CDR3 reads TGTGCCAGCAGTTTAATAGATGGGCAGCCCCAGCATTTT. Translation gives CASSLIDGQPQHF.

This clonotype was detected many times. The chain links TRBV4-1 to TRBJ2-2; a possible D gene is TRBD2 (6 bases). V gave up 4 bases and J gave up 8 bases, with 14 bases separating them. This CDR3 spans 14 amino acids. Germline CDR1 reads MGHRA; CDR2 reads YSYEKL. Here the CDR3 reads CASSPGSGAGELFF. CDR3 bases: TGCGCCAGCAGCCCAGGTAGCGGAGCGGGGGAGCTGTTTTTT.

The CDR3 DNA follows: TGTGCCAGCAGACACCCGGGACAGGGGCCTAGCAATCAGCCCCAGCATTTT. Amino acids: CASRHPGQGPSNQPQHF. The chain combines TRBV5-8 with TRBJ1-5, with 10 positions matching TRBD1. With V trimmed by 5 bases and J by 0 bases, 8 bases remained unmatched. The CDR3 is 17 amino acids. Germline V CDR1 and CDR2: SGHTS, YDEGEE.

This clonotype has a single count. The genes are TRBV27 and TRBJ1-5, with D uncertain. CDR3 length: 15 amino acids. Germline V gene data show CDR1 as MNHEY and CDR2 as SMNVEV (reference sequence). The V gene lost 8 bases and the J gene lost 3 bases, with 17 bases spanning the gap. CDR3 nucleotide sequence: TGTGCCAGCTCCCGCGGGGTCAGCGTCAATCAGCCCCAGCATTTT. Residues: CASSRGVSVNQPQHF.

The chain recombines TRBV7-2 with TRBJ2-1, with D maybe TRBD2 (5 bases). Trimming left V 1 base short and J 5 bases short, with 12 bases between. Germline values: CDR1 SGHTA, CDR2 FQGNSA. The CDR3 has 15 amino acids. The CDR3 coding sequence is TGTGCCAGCAGCTTAGGAGGGTTAGGGCACAATGAGCAGTTCTTC. Protein sequence: CASSLGGLGHNEQFF.

This chain links TRBV2 with TRBJ1-6; weak D call: TRBD1 (5 bases). Germline V lookup: CDR1 SNHLY, CDR2 FYNNEI. The CDR3 totals 18 residues. V lost 1 base and J 2 bases, leaving 15 bases between the germline ends. The CDR3: CASSEGPPRAPYNSPLHF. In nucleotides, the CDR3 is TGTGCCAGCAGTGAAGGCCCTCCCAGGGCCCCCTATAATTCACCCCTCCACTTT.

The rearrangement uses TRBV7-8 and TRBJ2-1; D possibly corresponds to TRBD2 (7 bases). Trimming shortened V by 2 bases and J by 5 bases, and 19 bases separated the two germline ends. The CDR3 runs 17 residues. Per the germline V gene, CDR1 is SGHVS and CDR2 is FQNEAQ. As DNA, the CDR3 is TGTGCCAGCAGCTTACCTAAGGAGGGGGGGAGACACAATGAGCAGTTCTTC. Protein product: CASSLPKEGGRHNEQFF.

This clonotype showed up many times. The chain links TRBV7-8 to TRBJ2-1; D is uncertain. Trimming pared 4 bases from V and 8 bases from J, leaving 6 bases between. Looked up from germline, CDR1 is SGHVS and CDR2 is FQNEAQ. This CDR3 is built from 11 residues. CDR3 residues: CASSSPYEQFF. Written as DNA, the CDR3 is TGTGCCAGCAGCTCCCCCTATGAGCAGTTCTTC.

The chain recombines TRBV7-9 with TRBJ1-5, with D unresolved. The V and J ends lost 3 bases and 9 bases respectively, with 9 bases between them. Germline CDR1 is SEHNR and CDR2 is FQNEAQ (reference sequence). The CDR3 has 12 residues. This chain's CDR3 is CASSFSELPQHF. CDR3 in DNA: TGTGCCAGCAGCTTTTCGGAACTGCCCCAGCATTTT.

This chain joins TRBV5-4 and TRBJ1-1, with 9 bases identical to TRBD1. In germline, CDR1 is SGHNT, CDR2 YYREEE (reference sequence). Trimming at V came to 2 bases and at J to 10 bases, leaving 3 bases not matched to a gene. This CDR3 is 12 amino acids long. DNA for the CDR3: TGTGCCAGCAGCTTCGGGACAGGGAGAGCTTTCTTT. It encodes CASSFGTGRAFF.

Concerning this clonotype itself: This may come from a read error, since a much larger clone is one base off. V and J are TRBV7-8 and TRBJ1-1, with D maybe TRBD1 (5 bases). Germline V gives CDR1 SGHVS, CDR2 FQNEAQ. The CDR3 has 17 amino acids. V gave up 2 bases and J gave up 2 bases, with 18 bases separating them. The DNA of the CDR3 is TGTGCCAGCAGCTTAAGGGGCAGGGCCGTTGTCAACACTGAAGCTTTCTTT. Protein sequence: CASSLRGRAVVNTEAFF.

In its sample, this clonotype was seen a few times. The CDR3, as DNA: TGTGCCAGCAGCCTCGACGACAGCCCCTATGGCTACACCTTC. It codes for CASSLDDSPYGYTF. The chain is built from TRBV7-4 and TRBJ1-2; tentatively, D is TRBD1 (5 bases). The germline V and J ends were trimmed by 5 bases and 4 bases, with 14 bases remaining between them. Germline V gene data show CDR1 as SGHVT and CDR2 as SQSDAQ. The CDR3 sequence is 14 residues long. Based on the CDR3 plus reference TRBV7-4 and TRBJ1-2, the full variable domain is GAGVSQSPRYKVAKRGRDVALRCDSISGHVTLYWYRQTLGQGSEVLTYSQSDAQRDKSGRPSGRFSAERPERSVSTLKIQRTEQGDSAVYLCASSLDDSPYGYTFGSGTRLTVV.

This clonotype showed up just a few times. This chain uses TRBV6-1 with TRBJ2-7, with a weak D call TRBD2 (5 bases). Between the trimmed V and J ends, which lost 10 bases and 7 bases, there was a span of 17 bases. This CDR3 spans 12 amino acids. Germline V gene sequence: CDR1 MNHNS, CDR2 SASEGT. The CDR3 spells CATFWAGGEQYV. The CDR3 nucleotides read TGTGCCACCTTTTGGGCCGGCGGGGAGCAGTACGTC.

The chain couples TRBV4-1 to TRBJ2-1, with TRBD2 as a possible D gene (6 bases). Trimming removed 4 bases from V and 8 bases from J, with 12 bases in between. The CDR3 totals 13 residues. CDR1 and CDR2 from the germline V gene are MGHRA and YSYEKL. This CDR3 is CASSPGWGDEQFF. For the CDR3, the DNA is TGCGCCAGCAGCCCCGGATGGGGGGATGAGCAGTTCTTC.

This clonotype was observed a handful of times. V usage is TRBV6-6 and J usage is TRBJ2-5; the match to TRBD2 covers 12 bases. The CDR3 covers 14 residues. V lost 5 bases, J lost 7 bases, and 5 bases stayed unmatched. In germline, CDR1 is MNHNY, CDR2 SVGAGI (reference sequence). This CDR3 is CASSLAGGPRTQYF. The CDR3 DNA is TGTGCCAGCAGTCTAGCGGGGGGGCCCCGGACCCAGTACTTC.